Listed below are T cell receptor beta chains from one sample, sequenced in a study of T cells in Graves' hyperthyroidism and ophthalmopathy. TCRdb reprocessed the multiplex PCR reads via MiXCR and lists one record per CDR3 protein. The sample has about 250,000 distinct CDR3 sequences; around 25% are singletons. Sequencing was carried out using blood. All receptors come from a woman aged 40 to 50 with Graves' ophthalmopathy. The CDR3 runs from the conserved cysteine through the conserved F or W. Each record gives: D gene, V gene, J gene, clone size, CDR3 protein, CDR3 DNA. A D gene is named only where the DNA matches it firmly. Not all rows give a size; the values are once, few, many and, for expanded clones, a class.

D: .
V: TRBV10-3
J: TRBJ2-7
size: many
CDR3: CAISESAHQGYEQYF
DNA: TGTGCCATCAGTGAGTCGGCCCACCAGGGTTACGAGCAGTACTTC

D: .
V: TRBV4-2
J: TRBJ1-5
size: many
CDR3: CASSQDLGQPQHF
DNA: TGTGCCAGCAGCCAAGATTTGGGGCAGCCCCAGCATTTT

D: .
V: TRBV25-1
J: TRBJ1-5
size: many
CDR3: CASSEWTDQPQHF
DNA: TGTGCCAGCAGTGAGTGGACGGATCAGCCCCAGCATTTT

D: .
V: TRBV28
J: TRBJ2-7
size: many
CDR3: CASSLFFYYEQYF
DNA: TGTGCCAGCAGTTTATTTTTTTACTACGAGCAGTACTTC

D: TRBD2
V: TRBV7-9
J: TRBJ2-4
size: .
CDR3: CASCLAGSDIQYF
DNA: TGTGCCAGCTGCTTAGCGGGTTCGGACATTCAGTACTTC

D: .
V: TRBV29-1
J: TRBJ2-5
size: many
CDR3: CSVERVETQYF
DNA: TGCAGCGTTGAAAGGGTAGAGACCCAGTACTTC

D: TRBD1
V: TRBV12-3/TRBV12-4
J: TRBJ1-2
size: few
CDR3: CASSLGKQGVSGYTF
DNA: TGTGCCAGCAGTTTAGGCAAACAGGGGGTCAGCGGCTACACCTTC

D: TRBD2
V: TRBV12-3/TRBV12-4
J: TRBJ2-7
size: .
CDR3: CASSTSGRSYKQYF
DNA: TGTGCCTCCTCGACTAGCGGGAGATCCTACAAGCAGTACTTC

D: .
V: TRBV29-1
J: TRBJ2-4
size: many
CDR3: CSVEDEAAAKNIQYF
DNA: TGCAGCGTTGAAGATGAGGCAGCAGCCAAAAACATTCAGTACTTC

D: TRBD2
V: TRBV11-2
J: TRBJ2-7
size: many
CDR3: CASSYTPGLAGVEQYF
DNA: TGTGCCAGCAGCTACACACCGGGACTAGCGGGAGTAGAGCAGTACTTC

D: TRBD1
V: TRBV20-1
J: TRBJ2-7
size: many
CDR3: CSAPQGENYEQYF
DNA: TGCAGTGCTCCTCAGGGGGAGAACTACGAGCAGTACTTC

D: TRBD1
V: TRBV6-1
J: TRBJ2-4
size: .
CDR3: CASSDGTGGGENIQYF
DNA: TGTGCCAGCAGTGACGGGACAGGGGGTGGGGAAAACATTCAGTACTTC

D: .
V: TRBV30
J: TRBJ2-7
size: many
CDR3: CASWTGEVGEQYF
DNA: TGTGCCTCATGGACGGGCGAGGTAGGGGAGCAGTACTTC

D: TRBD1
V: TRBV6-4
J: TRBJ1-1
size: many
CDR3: CASSADRGMNTEAFF
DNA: TGTGCCAGCAGTGCCGACAGGGGAATGAACACTGAAGCTTTCTTT

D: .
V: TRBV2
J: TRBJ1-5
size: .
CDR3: CASGRDNQPQHF
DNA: TGTGCCAGCGGCAGGGACAATCAGCCCCAGCATTTT

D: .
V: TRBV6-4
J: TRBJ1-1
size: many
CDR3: CASSGGANTEAFF
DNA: TGTGCCAGCAGTGGGGGGGCGAACACTGAAGCTTTCTTT

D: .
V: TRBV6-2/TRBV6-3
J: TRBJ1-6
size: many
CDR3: CASSPRRGGIYGYNLPLHF
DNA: TGTGCCAGCAGCCCAAGGAGGGGAGGAATATATGGCTATAATTTACCCCTCCACTTT

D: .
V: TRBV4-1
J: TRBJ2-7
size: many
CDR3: CASSQDRSGSSYEQYF
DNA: TGCGCCAGCAGCCAAGACCGAAGCGGGTCCTCCTACGAGCAGTACTTC

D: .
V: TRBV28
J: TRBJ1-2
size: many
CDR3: CASSFFGYGYTF
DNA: TGTGCCAGCAGTTTTTTCGGGTATGGCTACACCTTC

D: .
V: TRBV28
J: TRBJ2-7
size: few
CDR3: CASRLGGLGVDEQYF
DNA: TGTGCCAGCAGGTTAGGGGGGCTAGGCGTTGACGAGCAGTACTTC

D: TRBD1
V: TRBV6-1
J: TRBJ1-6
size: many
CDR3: CASSMGQGLSPLHF
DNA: TGTGCCAGCAGTATGGGACAGGGCCTTTCACCCCTCCACTTT

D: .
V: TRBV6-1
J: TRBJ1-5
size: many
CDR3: CASRKGRQSRVDNQPQHF
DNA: TGTGCCAGCAGGAAGGGGAGACAGTCTAGGGTGGACAATCAGCCCCAGCATTTT

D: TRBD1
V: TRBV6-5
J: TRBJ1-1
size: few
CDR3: CASSYERTGGGTEAFF
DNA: TGTGCCAGCAGTTACGAGAGGACAGGGGGAGGTACTGAAGCTTTCTTT

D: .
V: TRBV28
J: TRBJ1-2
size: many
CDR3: CASSTQGRHGYTF
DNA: TGTGCCAGCAGTACACAGGGTAGGCATGGCTACACCTTC

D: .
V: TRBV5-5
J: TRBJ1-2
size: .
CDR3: CASSLVDSYGYTF
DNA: TGTGCCAGCAGCTTGGTTGATTCCTATGGCTACACCTTC

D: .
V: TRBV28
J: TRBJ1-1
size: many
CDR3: CASRQPQTHFEAFF
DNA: TGTGCCAGCAGACAGCCCCAGACTCATTTTGAAGCTTTCTTT

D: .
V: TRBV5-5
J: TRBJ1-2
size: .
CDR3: CASSSGASFGYTF
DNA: TGTGCCAGCAGCTCGGGGGCCTCCTTTGGCTACACCTTC

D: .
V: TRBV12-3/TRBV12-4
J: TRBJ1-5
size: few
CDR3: CASSILRDSQPQHF
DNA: TGTGCCAGCAGCATACTCAGGGATAGTCAGCCCCAGCATTTT

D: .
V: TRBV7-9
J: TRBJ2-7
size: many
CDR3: CASSLVGTTYEQYF
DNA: TGTGCCAGCAGCTTAGTAGGCACCACCTACGAGCAGTACTTC

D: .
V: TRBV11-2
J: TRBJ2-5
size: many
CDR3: CASSLNPGHQETQYF
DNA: TGTGCCAGCAGCTTGAATCCGGGACACCAAGAGACCCAGTACTTC

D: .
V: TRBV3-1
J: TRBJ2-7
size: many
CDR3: CASSQEGRAPIKQYF
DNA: TGTGCCAGCAGCCAAGAGGGTCGGGCGCCTATCAAGCAGTACTTC

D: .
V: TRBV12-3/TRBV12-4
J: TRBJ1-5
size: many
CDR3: CASSATGGSGQPQHF
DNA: TGTGCCAGCAGCGCCACGGGGGGCTCCGGACAGCCCCAGCATTTT

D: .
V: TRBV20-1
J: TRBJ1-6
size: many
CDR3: CSASGSSYNSPLHF
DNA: TGCAGTGCGTCCGGTAGCTCCTATAATTCACCCCTCCACTTT

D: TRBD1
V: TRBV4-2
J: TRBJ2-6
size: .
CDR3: CASSQVGTGESSGANVLTF
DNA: TGTGCCAGCAGCCAAGTGGGGACAGGGGAAAGCTCTGGGGCCAACGTCCTGACTTTC

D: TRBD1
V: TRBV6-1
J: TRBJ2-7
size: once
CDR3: CASSEVQGAGSYEQYF
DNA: TGTGCCAGCAGTGAAGTACAGGGGGCTGGATCCTACGAGCAGTACTTC

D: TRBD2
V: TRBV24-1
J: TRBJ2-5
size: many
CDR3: CATSDPGTSGTVKETQYF
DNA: TGTGCCACCAGTGATCCAGGGACTAGCGGGACAGTCAAAGAGACCCAGTACTTC

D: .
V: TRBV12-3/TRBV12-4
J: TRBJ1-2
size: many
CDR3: CASSLGQGINYGYTF
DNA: TGTGCCAGCAGTTTGGGGCAGGGTATTAACTATGGCTACACCTTC

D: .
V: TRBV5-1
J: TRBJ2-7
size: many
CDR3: CASSLDAGGGGISYEQYF
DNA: TGCGCCAGCAGCTTGGATGCTGGCGGTGGCGGGATATCCTACGAGCAGTACTTC

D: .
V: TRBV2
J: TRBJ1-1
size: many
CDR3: CASSEGEGMNTEAFF
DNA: TGTGCCAGCAGTGAAGGTGAAGGGATGAACACTGAAGCTTTCTTT

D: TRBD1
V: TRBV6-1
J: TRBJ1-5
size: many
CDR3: CASRETGVGQPQHF
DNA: TGTGCCAGCAGAGAGACAGGGGTTGGACAGCCCCAGCATTTT

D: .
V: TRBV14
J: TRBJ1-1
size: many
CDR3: CASSQGIGNTEAFF
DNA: TGTGCCAGCAGCCAAGGGATCGGGAACACTGAAGCTTTCTTT

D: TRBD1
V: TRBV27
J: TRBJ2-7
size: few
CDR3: CASSSWDRGSYEQYF
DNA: TGTGCCAGCTCTAGCTGGGACAGGGGCTCGTACGAGCAGTACTTC